What follows are 12 T cell receptor beta chains derived from one specimen sequenced in a study of shared clonotypes between healthy human individuals. Libraries were prepared by immunoSEQ multiplex PCR; TCRdb keeps only in-frame clonotypes and omits some of them. This table holds about 1.9 million clones, 80% to 95% found once. Naive CD8 cells lacked CD45RO, underwent positive selection for CCR7 and left out terminally differentiated effector memory CD45RA+ cells. The sequenced material came from naive CD8+ T cells from PBMCs. These receptors originate from a man aged 18-30 years in good health. Some clones in this sample may be carry-over from other donors' samples.

Here the CDR3 reads CASSLDALAGIGGETQYF. CDR3 sequence (DNA): TGTGCCAGCAGCTTAGATGCCCTAGCGGGTATAGGGGGGGAGACCCAGTACTTC. The gene calls are TRBV7-8 and TRBJ2-5; 8 bases agree with TRBD2. The CDR3 has 18 residues. Germline CDR1 and CDR2: SGHVS and FQNEAQ. The trim removed 1 base at V and 5 bases at J, leaving 15 bases unmatched.

This rearrangement joins TRBV4-2 to TRBJ2-3, with TRBD2 matching 11 bases. J gave up 4 bases and V 1 base, and 10 bases lay outside the gene matches. This CDR3 spans 18 amino acids. The germline gives CDR1 LGHNA, CDR2 YNFKEQ. DNA for the CDR3: TGTGCCAGCAGCCAAGCCCCGAGGTTAGCGGGAGGGCCAGATACGCAGTATTTT. Translated, it gives CASSQAPRLAGGPDTQYF.

The V gene is TRBV7-9, the J gene TRBJ2-7; 10 bases are a match to TRBD1. The CDR3 contains 15 residues. V lost 2 bases and J lost 3; bases outside the gene matches: 4. Germline loops: CDR1 SEHNR, CDR2 FQNEAQ (reference sequence). The CDR3: CASSLLGTGDYEQYF. In DNA form, the CDR3 reads TGTGCCAGCAGCTTACTTGGGACAGGGGACTACGAGCAGTACTTC.

V is TRBV29-1 and J is TRBJ2-7; D unresolved. The CDR3 sequence is 11 residues long. Trimming took 5 bases from V and 6 from J, leaving 11 bases between them. In germline, CDR1 is SQVTM, CDR2 ANQGSEA. CDR3 nucleotide sequence: TGCAGCGTTCTTGGGGTGCTCGAGCAGTACTTC. It is translated as CSVLGVLEQYF.

Regarding this clone: The same CDR3 can be traced to other DNA sequences in this sample. This sequence joins TRBV9 and TRBJ2-7; tentative D call: TRBD1 (5 bases). CDR3 length: 13 amino acids. Looked up from germline, CDR1 is SGDLS and CDR2 is YYNGEE. V lost 3 bases, J lost 1 base, and 8 bases lay in between. The DNA of the CDR3 is TGTGCCAGCAGCGGAACAGGTTCCTACGAGCAGTACTTC. Protein: CASSGTGSYEQYF. Looking up the rest from reference TRBV9 and TRBJ2-7 gives the full variable domain: DSGVTQTPKHLITATGQRVTLRCSPRSGDLSVYWYQQSLDQGLQFLIQYYNGEERAKGNILERFSAQQFPDLHSELNLSSLELGDSALYFCASSGTGSYEQYFGPGTRLTVT.

The chain employs TRBV9 and TRBJ2-7, with D tentatively TRBD2 (6 bases). Trimming shortened V by 0 bases and J by 7 bases, and 17 bases separated the two germline ends. CDR3 length equals 15 residues. Per the germline V gene, CDR1 is SGDLS and CDR2 is YYNGEE. The CDR3, as DNA: TGTGCCAGCAGCGTAGGCGGAGGGACCTCCCGAGAGCAGTACTTC. Its translation: CASSVGGGTSREQYF.

The chain carries TRBV5-4 and TRBJ2-3; no clear D gene. The CDR3 loop spans 15 amino acids. Germline lookup yields CDR1 SGHNT and CDR2 YYREEE (reference sequence). Trimming took 2 bases from V and 1 from J, leaving 11 bases between them. The CDR3 DNA reads as TGTGCCAGCAGCTTTGGTCTGTCCGGCACAGATACGCAGTATTTT. Translating it yields CASSFGLSGTDTQYF.

The chain combines TRBV28 with TRBJ1-1; D gene uncertain. The germline CDR1 and CDR2 sequences are MDHEN and SYDVKM. V was clipped by 6 bases and J by 6 bases, with 11 bases between them. CDR3 length: 12 residues. The CDR3 is CASSPRVSEAFF. The CDR3 bases are TGTGCCAGCAGCCCCCGGGTTTCTGAAGCTTTCTTT.

The chain recombines TRBV2 with TRBJ1-1, with unresolved D. Germline CDR1 reads SNHLY; CDR2 reads FYNNEI. Trimming pared 4 bases from V and 4 bases from J, leaving 19 bases between. CDR3 size: 16 residues. Here the CDR3 reads CASSGPRTEGGTEAFF. The CDR3 nucleotides read TGTGCCAGCAGTGGCCCCCGAACGGAGGGAGGCACTGAAGCTTTCTTT. The full variable domain, with the rest looked up from reference TRBV2 and TRBJ1-1, is EPEVTQTPSHQVTQMGQEVILRCVPISNHLYFYWYRQILGQKVEFLVSFYNNEISEKSEIFDDQFSVERPDGSNFTLKIRSTKLEDSAMYFCASSGPRTEGGTEAFFGQGTRLTVV.

The CDR3 spells CAISESLAGEVPDTQYF. In DNA, the CDR3 is TGTGCCATCAGTGAGTCCCTAGCGGGAGAAGTTCCAGATACGCAGTATTTT. The chain combines TRBV10-3 with TRBJ2-3, with 10 bases fitting TRBD2. Germline CDR1 is ENHRY and CDR2 is SYGVKD. V dropped 0 bases and J dropped 4; count of bases not matched to a gene: 7. The CDR3 sequence is 17 residues long.

The rearrangement uses TRBV27 and TRBJ1-1; D is possibly TRBD1 (5 bases). Per the germline V gene, CDR1 is MNHEY and CDR2 is SMNVEV (reference sequence). There are 14 residues in the CDR3. The V end lost 5 bases, the J end lost 3 bases, and 13 bases lay between the germline ends. CDR3 in amino acids: CASSPTQGYTEAFF. CDR3 DNA: TGTGCCAGCAGTCCGACTCAGGGTTACACTGAAGCTTTCTTT.

CDR3 bases: TGTGCCATCCCGGGACAACCGTCCTACGAGCAGTACTTC. It encodes CAIPGQPSYEQYF. The rearrangement links TRBV21-1 to TRBJ2-7; TRBD1 is the table's D call and was not checked against the DNA. TRBV21-1 is designated a pseudogene. The CDR3 runs 13 residues.